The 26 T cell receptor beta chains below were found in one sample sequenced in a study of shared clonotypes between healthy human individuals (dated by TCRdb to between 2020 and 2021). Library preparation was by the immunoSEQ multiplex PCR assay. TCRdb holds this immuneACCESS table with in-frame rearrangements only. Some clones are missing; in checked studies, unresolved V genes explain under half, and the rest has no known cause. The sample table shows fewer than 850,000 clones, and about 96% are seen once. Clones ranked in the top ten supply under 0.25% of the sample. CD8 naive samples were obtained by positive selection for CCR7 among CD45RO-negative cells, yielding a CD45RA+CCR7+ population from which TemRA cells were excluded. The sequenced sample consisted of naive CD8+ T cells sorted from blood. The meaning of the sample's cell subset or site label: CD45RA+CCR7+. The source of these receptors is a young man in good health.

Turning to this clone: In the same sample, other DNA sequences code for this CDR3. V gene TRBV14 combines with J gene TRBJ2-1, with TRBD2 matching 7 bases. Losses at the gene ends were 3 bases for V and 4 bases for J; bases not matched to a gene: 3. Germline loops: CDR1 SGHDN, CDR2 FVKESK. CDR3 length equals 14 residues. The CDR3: CASSQPGLYNEQFF. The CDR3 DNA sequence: TGTGCCAGCAGCCAGCCGGGACTATACAATGAGCAGTTCTTC.

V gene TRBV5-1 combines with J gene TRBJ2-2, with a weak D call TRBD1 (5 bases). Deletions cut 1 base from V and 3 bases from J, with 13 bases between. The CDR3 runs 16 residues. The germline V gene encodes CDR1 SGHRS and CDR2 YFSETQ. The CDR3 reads CASSLYVDSYTGELFF. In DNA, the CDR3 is TGCGCCAGCAGCTTGTATGTAGACAGCTACACCGGGGAGCTGTTTTTT. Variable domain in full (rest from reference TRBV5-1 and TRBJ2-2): KAGVTQTPRYLIKTRGQQVTLSCSPISGHRSVSWYQQTPGQGLQFLFEYFSETQRNKGNFPGRFSGRQFSNSRSEMNVSTLELGDSALYLCASSLYVDSYTGELFFGEGSRLTVL.

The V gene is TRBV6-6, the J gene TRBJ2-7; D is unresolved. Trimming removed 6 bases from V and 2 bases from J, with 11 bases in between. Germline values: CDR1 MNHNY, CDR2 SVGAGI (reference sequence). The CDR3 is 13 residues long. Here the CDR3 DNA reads TGTGCCAGCAGGGTGGGCGCTACCTACGAGCAGTACTTC. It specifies CASRVGATYEQYF.

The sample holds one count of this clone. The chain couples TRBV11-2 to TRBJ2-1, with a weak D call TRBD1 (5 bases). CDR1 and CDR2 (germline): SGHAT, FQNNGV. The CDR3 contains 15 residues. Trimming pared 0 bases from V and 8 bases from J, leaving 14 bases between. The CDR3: CASSLDRQGIYEQFF. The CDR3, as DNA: TGTGCCAGCAGCTTAGATCGGCAGGGCATATATGAGCAGTTCTTC.

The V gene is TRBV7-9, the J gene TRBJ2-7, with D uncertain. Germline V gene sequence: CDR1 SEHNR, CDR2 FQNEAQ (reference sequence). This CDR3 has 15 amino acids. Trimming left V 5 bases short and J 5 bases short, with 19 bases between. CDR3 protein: CASSLEVAPSHEQYF. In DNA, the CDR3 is TGTGCCAGCAGCCTAGAGGTGGCACCTTCCCACGAGCAGTACTTC.

The CDR3 DNA reads as TGTGCCAGCAGCCAAGAAGGGACTAGCGGGAGCCAGTTTAACTACGAGCAGTACTTC. Translated, it gives CASSQEGTSGSQFNYEQYF. The chain uses TRBV14 and TRBJ2-7; 14 positions agree with TRBD2. The CDR3 is 19 amino acids. Trimming cost V 0 bases and J 3 bases; bases outside gene matches: 10. Germline CDR1 SGHDN, CDR2 FVKESK.

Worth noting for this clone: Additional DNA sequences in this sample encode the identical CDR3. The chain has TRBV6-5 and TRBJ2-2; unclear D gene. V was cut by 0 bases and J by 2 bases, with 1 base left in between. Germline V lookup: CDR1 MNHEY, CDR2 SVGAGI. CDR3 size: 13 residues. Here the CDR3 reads CASSYSNTGELFF. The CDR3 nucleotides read TGTGCCAGCAGTTACTCTAACACCGGGGAGCTGTTTTTT.

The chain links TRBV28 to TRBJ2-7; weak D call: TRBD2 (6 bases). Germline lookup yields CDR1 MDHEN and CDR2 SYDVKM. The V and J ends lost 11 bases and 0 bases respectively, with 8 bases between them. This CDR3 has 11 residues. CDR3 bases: TGTGCCGGGGGAGGCTCCTACGAGCAGTACTTC. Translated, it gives CAGGGSYEQYF.

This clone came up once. This CDR3 is CASSLGSGADYNEQFF. In nucleotides, the CDR3 is TGTGCCAGCAGCTTAGGATCGGGGGCAGACTACAATGAGCAGTTCTTC. This chain joins TRBV7-2 and TRBJ2-1; the D call may be TRBD1 or TRBD2 (6 bases each). The CDR3 has 16 amino acids. Germline V gives CDR1 SGHTA, CDR2 FQGNSA. The V end lost 1 base, the J end lost 3 bases, and 13 bases lay between the germline ends.

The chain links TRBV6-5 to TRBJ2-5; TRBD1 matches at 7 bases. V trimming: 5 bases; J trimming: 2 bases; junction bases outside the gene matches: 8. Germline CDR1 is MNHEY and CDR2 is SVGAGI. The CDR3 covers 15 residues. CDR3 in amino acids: CASSRWTGPQETQYF. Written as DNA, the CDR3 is TGTGCCAGCAGTCGATGGACAGGCCCTCAAGAGACCCAGTACTTC.

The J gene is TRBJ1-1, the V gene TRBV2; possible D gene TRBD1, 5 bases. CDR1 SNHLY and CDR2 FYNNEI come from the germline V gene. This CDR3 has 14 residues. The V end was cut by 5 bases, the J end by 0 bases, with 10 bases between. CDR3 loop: CASSRGFMNTEAFF. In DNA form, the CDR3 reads TGTGCCAGCAGTCGGGGGTTCATGAACACTGAAGCTTTCTTT. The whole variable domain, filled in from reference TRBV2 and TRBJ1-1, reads EPEVTQTPSHQVTQMGQEVILRCVPISNHLYFYWYRQILGQKVEFLVSFYNNEISEKSEIFDDQFSVERPDGSNFTLKIRSTKLEDSAMYFCASSRGFMNTEAFFGQGTRLTVV.

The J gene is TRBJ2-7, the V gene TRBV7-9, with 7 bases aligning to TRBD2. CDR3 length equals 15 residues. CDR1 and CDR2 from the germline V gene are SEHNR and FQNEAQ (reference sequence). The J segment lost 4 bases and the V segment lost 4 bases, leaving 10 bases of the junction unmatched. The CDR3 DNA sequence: TGTGCCAGCAGCTCCGTGGCGGGAGATCCATACGAGCAGTACTTC. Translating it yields CASSSVAGDPYEQYF.

In nucleotides, the CDR3 is TGTGCCAGCAGTCTATATCATGATAACTATGGCTACACCTTC. Translation: CASSLYHDNYGYTF. The J gene is TRBJ1-2, the V gene TRBV27; D call uncertain. This CDR3 region has 14 residues. The V gene's germline CDR1 is MNHEY and CDR2 SMNVEV (reference sequence). V dropped 5 bases and J dropped 1 base, with 11 bases sitting between them.

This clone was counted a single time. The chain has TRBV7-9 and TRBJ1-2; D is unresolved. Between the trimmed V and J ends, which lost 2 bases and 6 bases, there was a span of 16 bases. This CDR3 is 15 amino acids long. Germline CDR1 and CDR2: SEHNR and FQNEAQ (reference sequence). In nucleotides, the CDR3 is TGTGCCAGCAGCTTATATGCAGATCGGGTTGATGGCTACACCTTC. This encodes CASSLYADRVDGYTF.

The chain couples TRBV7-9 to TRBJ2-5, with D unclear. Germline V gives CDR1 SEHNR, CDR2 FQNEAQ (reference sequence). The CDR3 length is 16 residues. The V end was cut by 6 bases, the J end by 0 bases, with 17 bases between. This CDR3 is CASSPKASEYQETQYF. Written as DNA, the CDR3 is TGTGCCAGCAGTCCCAAGGCAAGCGAGTACCAAGAGACCCAGTACTTC.

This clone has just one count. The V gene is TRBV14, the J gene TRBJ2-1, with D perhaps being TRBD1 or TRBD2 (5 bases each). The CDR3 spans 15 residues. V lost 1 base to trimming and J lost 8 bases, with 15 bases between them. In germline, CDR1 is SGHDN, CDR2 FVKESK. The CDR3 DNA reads TGTGCCAGCAGCCAAGGGGGCAGGAGAGCGGATGAGCAGTTCTTC. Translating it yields CASSQGGRRADEQFF.

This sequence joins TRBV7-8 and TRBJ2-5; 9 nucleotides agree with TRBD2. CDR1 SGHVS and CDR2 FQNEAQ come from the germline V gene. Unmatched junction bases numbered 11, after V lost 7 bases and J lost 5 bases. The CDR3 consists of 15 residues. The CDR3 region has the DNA TGTGCCAGCACCCCCTTAGCGGGAGTGGGGGAGACCCAGTACTTC. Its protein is CASTPLAGVGETQYF.

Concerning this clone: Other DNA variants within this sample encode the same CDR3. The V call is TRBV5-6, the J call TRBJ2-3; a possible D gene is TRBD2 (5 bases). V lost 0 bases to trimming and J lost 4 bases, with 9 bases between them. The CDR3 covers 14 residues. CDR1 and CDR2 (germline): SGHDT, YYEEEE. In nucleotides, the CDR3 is TGTGCCAGCAGCTTGGGAGGGAGCCCAGATACGCAGTATTTT. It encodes CASSLGGSPDTQYF.

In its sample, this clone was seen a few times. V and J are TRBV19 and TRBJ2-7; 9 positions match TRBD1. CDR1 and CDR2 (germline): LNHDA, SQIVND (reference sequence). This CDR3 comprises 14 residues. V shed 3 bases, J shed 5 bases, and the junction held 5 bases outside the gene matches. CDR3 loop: CASSIGQGFNEQYF. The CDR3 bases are TGTGCCAGTAGTATTGGACAGGGGTTCAACGAGCAGTACTTC. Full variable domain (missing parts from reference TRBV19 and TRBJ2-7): DGGITQSPKYLFRKEGQNVTLSCEQNLNHDAMYWYRQDPGQGLRLIYYSQIVNDFQKGDIAEGYSVSREKKESFPLTVTSAQKNPTAFYLCASSIGQGFNEQYFGPGTRLTVT.

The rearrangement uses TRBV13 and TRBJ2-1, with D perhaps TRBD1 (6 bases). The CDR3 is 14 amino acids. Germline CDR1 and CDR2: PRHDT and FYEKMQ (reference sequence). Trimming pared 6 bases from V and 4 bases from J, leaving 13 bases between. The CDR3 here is CASSPRGLYNEQFF. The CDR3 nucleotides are TGTGCCAGCAGTCCCAGGGGCCTGTACAATGAGCAGTTCTTC.

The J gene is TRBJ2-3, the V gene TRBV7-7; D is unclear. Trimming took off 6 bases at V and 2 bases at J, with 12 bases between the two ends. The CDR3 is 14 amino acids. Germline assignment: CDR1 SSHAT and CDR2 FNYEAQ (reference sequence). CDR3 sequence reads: CASSPDLDTDTQYF. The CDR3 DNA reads TGTGCCAGCAGTCCTGACTTAGACACAGATACGCAGTATTTT.

CDR3 region: CASSLSGRGISGDTQYF. CDR3 bases: TGTGCCAGCAGCTTATCCGGACGGGGGATTTCGGGAGATACGCAGTATTTT. The chain uses TRBV7-8 and TRBJ2-3; tentative D call: TRBD2 (6 bases). This CDR3 region has 17 residues. With 2 bases removed from V and 5 bases from J, the gap between germline ends came to 20 bases. CDR1 and CDR2 (germline): SGHVS, FQNEAQ.

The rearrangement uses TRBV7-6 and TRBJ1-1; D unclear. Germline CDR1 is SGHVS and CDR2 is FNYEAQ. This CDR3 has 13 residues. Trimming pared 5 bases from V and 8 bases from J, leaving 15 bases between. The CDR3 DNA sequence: TGTGCCAGCAGCCCAAACACCTTTGCGGAAGCTTTCTTT. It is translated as CASSPNTFAEAFF.

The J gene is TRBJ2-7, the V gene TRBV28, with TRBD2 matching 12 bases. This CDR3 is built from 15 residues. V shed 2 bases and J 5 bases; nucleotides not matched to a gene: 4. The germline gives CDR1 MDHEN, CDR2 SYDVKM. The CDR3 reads CASSLLAGGPNEQYF. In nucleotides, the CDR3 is TGTGCCAGCAGTTTACTAGCGGGAGGGCCCAACGAGCAGTACTTC.

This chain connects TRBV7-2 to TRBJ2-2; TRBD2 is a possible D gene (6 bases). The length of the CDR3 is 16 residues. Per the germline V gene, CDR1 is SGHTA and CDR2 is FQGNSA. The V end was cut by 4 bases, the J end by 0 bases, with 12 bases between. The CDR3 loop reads CASSWDFLANTGELFF. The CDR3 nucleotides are TGTGCCAGCAGCTGGGACTTTCTAGCGAACACCGGGGAGCTGTTTTTT.

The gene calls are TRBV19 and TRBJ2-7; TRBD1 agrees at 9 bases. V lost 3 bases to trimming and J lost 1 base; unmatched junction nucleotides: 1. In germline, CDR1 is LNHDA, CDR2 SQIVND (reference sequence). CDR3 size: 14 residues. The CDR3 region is CASSMGQGSYEQYF. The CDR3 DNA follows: TGTGCCAGTAGTATGGGACAGGGTTCCTACGAGCAGTACTTC.